This is a list of T cell receptor beta chains from one sample in a study of blood T cell repertoires in COVID-19. Data came from immunoSEQ multiplex PCR; TCRdb stores just in-frame clones and leaves some out. The sample carries under 80,000 clones, about 86% recorded once. Sequenced: peripheral blood. The source is a man aged 80 or over in a cohort sampled during active COVID-19. The CDR3 runs from the conserved cysteine through the conserved F or W. D genes are given only for firm matches. A row's size may be missing; if present it is once, few, many or a size class.

j_call: TRBJ1-1
d_call: NA
v_call: TRBV5-6
clone_size: NA
cdr3_nt: TGTGCCAGCAGCTCAGGGGCGAACACTGAAGCTTTCTTT
cdr3_aa: CASSSGANTEAFF

j_call: TRBJ2-1
d_call: TRBD1
v_call: TRBV10-3
clone_size: NA
cdr3_nt: TGTGCCATCAGTGAGAGGTGGGGACAGGGGCACAATGAGCAGTTCTTC
cdr3_aa: CAISERWGQGHNEQFF

j_call: TRBJ2-1
d_call: NA
v_call: TRBV7-9
clone_size: NA
cdr3_nt: TGTGCCAGCAGCTTAGCAGGGGCTCTCGTGGATGAGCAGTTCTTC
cdr3_aa: CASSLAGALVDEQFF

j_call: TRBJ1-1
d_call: NA
v_call: TRBV4-3
clone_size: NA
cdr3_nt: TGCGCCAGCAGCCAAGAGGCCGGGCGGGGCACTGAAGCTTTCTTT
cdr3_aa: CASSQEAGRGTEAFF

j_call: TRBJ1-2
d_call: TRBD1
v_call: TRBV13
clone_size: NA
cdr3_nt: TGTGCCAGCAGCTTGGGGGGACAGGGTTATGGCTACACCTTC
cdr3_aa: CASSLGGQGYGYTF

j_call: TRBJ2-1
d_call: TRBD1
v_call: TRBV10-3
clone_size: NA
cdr3_nt: TGTGCCTACCGGGACAGCTTAGACAATGAGCAGTTCTTC
cdr3_aa: CAYRDSLDNEQFF

j_call: TRBJ2-3
d_call: NA
v_call: TRBV6-4
clone_size: few
cdr3_nt: TGTGCCAGCAGCCCGGATCGGCGGGGTACGCAGTATTTT
cdr3_aa: CASSPDRRGTQYF

j_call: TRBJ1-2
d_call: NA
v_call: TRBV6-5
clone_size: NA
cdr3_nt: TGTGCCAGCAGTTACTCGAACCGGAGGCCCCATGGCTACACCTTC
cdr3_aa: CASSYSNRRPHGYTF

j_call: TRBJ2-3
d_call: NA
v_call: TRBV7-9
clone_size: NA
cdr3_nt: TGTGCCAGCAGCATACAGGGCCCCACAGATACGCAGTATTTT
cdr3_aa: CASSIQGPTDTQYF

j_call: TRBJ2-1
d_call: NA
v_call: TRBV4-2
clone_size: NA
cdr3_nt: TGTGCCAGCAGCCAAGAAGAGTCCAATGAGCAGTTCTTC
cdr3_aa: CASSQEESNEQFF

j_call: TRBJ2-7
d_call: NA
v_call: TRBV4-2
clone_size: medium-sized
cdr3_nt: TGTGCCAGCAGCCAAGAGGAGTTCTACGAGCAGTACTTC
cdr3_aa: CASSQEEFYEQYF

j_call: TRBJ2-3
d_call: TRBD2
v_call: TRBV24-1
clone_size: once
cdr3_nt: TGTGCCACCAGCTCTAGCGGACGCACAGATACGCAGTATTTT
cdr3_aa: CATSSSGRTDTQYF

j_call: TRBJ1-1
d_call: NA
v_call: TRBV5-8
clone_size: NA
cdr3_nt: TGTGCCAGCAGCTTGGTCGGCAGGGTAGGGGGGAACACTGAAGCTTTCTTT
cdr3_aa: CASSLVGRVGGNTEAFF

j_call: TRBJ2-2
d_call: NA
v_call: TRBV28
clone_size: NA
cdr3_nt: TGTGCCAGCAGGGGAAGGGCAGGGGTAAACACCGGGGAGCTGTTTTTT
cdr3_aa: CASRGRAGVNTGELFF

j_call: TRBJ2-3
d_call: TRBD2
v_call: TRBV5-4
clone_size: NA
cdr3_nt: TGTGCCAGCAGCACGGGGACTAGCAGGGATGGTACGCAGTATTTT
cdr3_aa: CASSTGTSRDGTQYF

j_call: TRBJ1-1
d_call: TRBD1
v_call: TRBV4-2
clone_size: NA
cdr3_nt: TGTGCCAGCAGCCTACGACGGACAGGGGCAATGAACACTGAAGCTTTCTTT
cdr3_aa: CASSLRRTGAMNTEAFF

j_call: TRBJ2-1
d_call: TRBD2
v_call: TRBV15
clone_size: NA
cdr3_nt: TGTGCCACCAGCACCCGGACTAGCGGGGGAGGGGGGAATGAGCAGTTCTTC
cdr3_aa: CATSTRTSGGGGNEQFF

j_call: TRBJ1-3
d_call: NA
v_call: TRBV5-1
clone_size: NA
cdr3_nt: TGCGCCAGCAGCTTAAACAGCCGTGGAAACACCATATATTTT
cdr3_aa: CASSLNSRGNTIYF

j_call: TRBJ2-3
d_call: NA
v_call: TRBV2
clone_size: NA
cdr3_nt: TGTGCCAGCAGTCTTAACAGTCGCACAGATACGCAGTATTTT
cdr3_aa: CASSLNSRTDTQYF

j_call: TRBJ2-2
d_call: TRBD2
v_call: TRBV4-3
clone_size: NA
cdr3_nt: TGCGCCAGCAGCCAGGCGACTAGCGGGGAGCGACGTTTCACCGGGGAGCTGTTTTTT
cdr3_aa: CASSQATSGERRFTGELFF

j_call: TRBJ2-5
d_call: TRBD1
v_call: TRBV27
clone_size: NA
cdr3_nt: TGTGCCAGCAGCCTGGGACAGGGCCGAGAGACCCAGTACTTC
cdr3_aa: CASSLGQGRETQYF

j_call: TRBJ2-1
d_call: NA
v_call: TRBV6-5
clone_size: NA
cdr3_nt: TGTGCCAGCAGCCCGGAAAGGGGCAATGAGCAGTTCTTC
cdr3_aa: CASSPERGNEQFF

j_call: TRBJ2-3
d_call: TRBD2
v_call: TRBV24-1
clone_size: NA
cdr3_nt: TGTGCCACCAGTGACCGGGGGGGCACAGATACGCAGTATTTT
cdr3_aa: CATSDRGGTDTQYF

j_call: TRBJ1-3
d_call: NA
v_call: TRBV21-1
clone_size: NA
cdr3_nt: TGTGCCAGCAGCAAAGAGGGCAGGGGCGAAACTGGAAACACCATATATTTT
cdr3_aa: CASSKEGRGETGNTIYF

j_call: TRBJ2-1
d_call: TRBD1
v_call: TRBV5-1
clone_size: NA
cdr3_nt: TGCGCCAGCAGCCGGACAGGGGCCGGGTACAATGAGCAGTTCTTC
cdr3_aa: CASSRTGAGYNEQFF

j_call: TRBJ2-7
d_call: NA
v_call: TRBV19
clone_size: NA
cdr3_nt: TGTGCCAGTAGTTCACAAGTCATCGACGAGCAGTACTTC
cdr3_aa: CASSSQVIDEQYF

j_call: TRBJ1-2
d_call: TRBD1
v_call: TRBV10-3
clone_size: NA
cdr3_nt: TGTGCCATCAGTTTACTATCCGGACAGGGCTCCTATGGCTACACCTTC
cdr3_aa: CAISLLSGQGSYGYTF

j_call: TRBJ2-4
d_call: NA
v_call: TRBV7-9
clone_size: NA
cdr3_nt: TGTGCCAGCAGCCCCCGGGAGTGGGATGGCAAAAACATTCAGTACTTC
cdr3_aa: CASSPREWDGKNIQYF

j_call: TRBJ1-2
d_call: NA
v_call: TRBV18
clone_size: NA
cdr3_nt: TGTGCCAGCTCACCTAAGGAGAACTATGGCTACACCTTC
cdr3_aa: CASSPKENYGYTF

j_call: TRBJ2-4
d_call: NA
v_call: TRBV28
clone_size: NA
cdr3_nt: TGTGCCAGCAGTCCCCTACACGGAGTGGCCAAAAACATTCAGTACTTC
cdr3_aa: CASSPLHGVAKNIQYF

j_call: TRBJ2-5
d_call: TRBD2
v_call: TRBV6-1
clone_size: NA
cdr3_nt: TGTGCCAGCAGTGAAATAGCGGGGGGGCCGAAGACCCAGTACTTC
cdr3_aa: CASSEIAGGPKTQYF

j_call: TRBJ1-2
d_call: TRBD1
v_call: TRBV28
clone_size: once
cdr3_nt: TGTGCCAGCAGTCCACCGGACAGGGGGCAGGGGGGCTACACCTTC
cdr3_aa: CASSPPDRGQGGYTF

j_call: TRBJ1-5
d_call: TRBD1
v_call: TRBV19
clone_size: once
cdr3_nt: TGTGCCAGTAGTAAACACCCGGGACAGATTTCATATAGCAATCAGCCCCAGCATTTT
cdr3_aa: CASSKHPGQISYSNQPQHF

j_call: TRBJ2-5
d_call: NA
v_call: TRBV19
clone_size: once
cdr3_nt: TGTGCCAGTAGTCCCCGACAGGCTGCGGAGACCCAGTACTTC
cdr3_aa: CASSPRQAAETQYF

j_call: TRBJ2-3
d_call: NA
v_call: TRBV14
clone_size: NA
cdr3_nt: TGTGCCAGCAGCCCGTCTCGGGGCACAGATACGCAGTATTTT
cdr3_aa: CASSPSRGTDTQYF

j_call: TRBJ2-5
d_call: NA
v_call: TRBV19
clone_size: NA
cdr3_nt: TGTGCCAGTAGTATGGTAGAACAAGAGACCCAGTACTTC
cdr3_aa: CASSMVEQETQYF

j_call: TRBJ1-1
d_call: NA
v_call: TRBV29-1
clone_size: NA
cdr3_nt: TGCAGCGTTGAAGGTCCCATGAACACTGAAGCTTTCTTT
cdr3_aa: CSVEGPMNTEAFF

j_call: TRBJ2-3
d_call: TRBD2
v_call: TRBV2
clone_size: NA
cdr3_nt: TGTGCCAGCAAACTAGCGGGGGCCCCCGGTGATACGCAGTATTTT
cdr3_aa: CASKLAGAPGDTQYF